The 5 T cell receptor beta chains presented below share a single source sample, sequenced in a study of radiotherapy plus CTLA-4 blockade in lung cancer. Here immunoSEQ multiplex PCR was the method, and the copy in TCRdb shows in-frame clones only, minus some. The sample holds 95,000 to 150,000 clones, just under 90% seen once. The specimen was peripheral blood, collected from a patient treated with radiotherapy plus ipilimumab. These receptors all stem from a human donor with non-small cell lung cancer that progressed on radiotherapy plus ipilimumab.

Worth noting for this clone: Sequence at one end of the junction differs from germline and may be a read error. The chain employs TRBV6-1 and TRBJ1-5; D gene uncertain. The germline V gene encodes CDR1 MNHNS and CDR2 SASEGT. The CDR3 has 15 amino acids. The DNA for the CDR3 is TGTGCCGGCAGTCCTAATTTGGCGCGTAATCAGCCCCAGCATTTT. It yields the protein CAGSPNLARNQPQHF.

J is TRBJ2-3 and V is TRBV6-1; D unresolved. The CDR3 length is 12 residues. Looked up from germline, CDR1 is MNHNS and CDR2 is SASEGT. Trimming shortened V by 6 bases and J by 2 bases, and 6 bases separated the two germline ends. As DNA, the CDR3 is TGTGCCAGCAGAGTTAACACAGATACGCAGTATTTT. This codes for CASRVNTDTQYF.

This rearrangement joins TRBV19 to TRBJ1-2; D might be TRBD1 (6 bases). This CDR3 spans 14 amino acids. Trimming removed 1 base at V and 8 bases at J, with 14 bases between. Germline-derived CDR1 and CDR2 are LNHDA and SQIVND (reference sequence). This CDR3 reads CASSIAGAGGGYTF. The CDR3 coding sequence is TGTGCCAGTAGTATAGCAGGGGCGGGTGGAGGCTACACCTTC. The variable domain in full, with the rest retrieved from reference TRBV19 and TRBJ1-2, is DGGITQSPKYLFRKEGQNVTLSCEQNLNHDAMYWYRQDPGQGLRLIYYSQIVNDFQKGDIAEGYSVSREKKESFPLTVTSAQKNPTAFYLCASSIAGAGGGYTFGSGTRLTVV.

This chain joins TRBV11-3 and TRBJ1-1; a weak D match, TRBD1 (5 bases). The CDR3 is 17 residues long. CDR1 and CDR2 (germline): SGHNT, YENEEA. V gave up 1 base and J gave up 5 bases, with 20 bases separating them. In DNA, the CDR3 is TGTGCCAGCAGCTTAGGTGGGGGGTCGACGATGGGGACTGAAGCTTTCTTT. This codes for CASSLGGGSTMGTEAFF.

The gene calls are TRBV19 and TRBJ1-5; 8 positions agree with TRBD1. The CDR3 has 15 amino acids. The ends lost 3 bases at V and 5 bases at J; junction bases unmatched: 6. Germline assignment: CDR1 LNHDA and CDR2 SQIVND (reference sequence). Here the CDR3 reads CASSIQGAGDQPQHF. The CDR3 DNA is TGTGCCAGTAGTATTCAGGGGGCCGGAGATCAGCCCCAGCATTTT.